The following is a T cell receptor beta chain sequence with its context. Its antigen is not known. These data belong to a study of cytomegalovirus exposure and HLA in healthy donors. Study-wide findings and caveats: Rates of TCR association differed by HLA locus in a later analysis, with DRB1 highest and HLA-C lowest. For most TCR sequences rarity was the rule, although some public TCRs occurred in many donors.

This CDR3 region has 15 residues. Germline CDR1 LGHNA, CDR2 YSLEER. With 0 bases removed from V and 6 bases from J, the gap between germline ends came to 14 bases. PCR employed 60 Vbeta and 13 Jbeta primers. Here immunoSEQ multiplex PCR was the method, and the copy in TCRdb shows in-frame clones only, minus some. The sample is made up of 100,000 to 150,000 clones, and the top ten hold roughly 1.7% of it. Material: PBMCs. The TCR originated in a middle-aged woman in good health and CMV-seropositive. This chain connects TRBV4-3 to TRBJ1-1; the D is unclear. The CDR3, as DNA: TGCGCCAGCAGCCAAGAGGCGGCAGTCTCCCCTGAAGCTTTCTTT. Protein sequence: CASSQEAAVSPEAFF.